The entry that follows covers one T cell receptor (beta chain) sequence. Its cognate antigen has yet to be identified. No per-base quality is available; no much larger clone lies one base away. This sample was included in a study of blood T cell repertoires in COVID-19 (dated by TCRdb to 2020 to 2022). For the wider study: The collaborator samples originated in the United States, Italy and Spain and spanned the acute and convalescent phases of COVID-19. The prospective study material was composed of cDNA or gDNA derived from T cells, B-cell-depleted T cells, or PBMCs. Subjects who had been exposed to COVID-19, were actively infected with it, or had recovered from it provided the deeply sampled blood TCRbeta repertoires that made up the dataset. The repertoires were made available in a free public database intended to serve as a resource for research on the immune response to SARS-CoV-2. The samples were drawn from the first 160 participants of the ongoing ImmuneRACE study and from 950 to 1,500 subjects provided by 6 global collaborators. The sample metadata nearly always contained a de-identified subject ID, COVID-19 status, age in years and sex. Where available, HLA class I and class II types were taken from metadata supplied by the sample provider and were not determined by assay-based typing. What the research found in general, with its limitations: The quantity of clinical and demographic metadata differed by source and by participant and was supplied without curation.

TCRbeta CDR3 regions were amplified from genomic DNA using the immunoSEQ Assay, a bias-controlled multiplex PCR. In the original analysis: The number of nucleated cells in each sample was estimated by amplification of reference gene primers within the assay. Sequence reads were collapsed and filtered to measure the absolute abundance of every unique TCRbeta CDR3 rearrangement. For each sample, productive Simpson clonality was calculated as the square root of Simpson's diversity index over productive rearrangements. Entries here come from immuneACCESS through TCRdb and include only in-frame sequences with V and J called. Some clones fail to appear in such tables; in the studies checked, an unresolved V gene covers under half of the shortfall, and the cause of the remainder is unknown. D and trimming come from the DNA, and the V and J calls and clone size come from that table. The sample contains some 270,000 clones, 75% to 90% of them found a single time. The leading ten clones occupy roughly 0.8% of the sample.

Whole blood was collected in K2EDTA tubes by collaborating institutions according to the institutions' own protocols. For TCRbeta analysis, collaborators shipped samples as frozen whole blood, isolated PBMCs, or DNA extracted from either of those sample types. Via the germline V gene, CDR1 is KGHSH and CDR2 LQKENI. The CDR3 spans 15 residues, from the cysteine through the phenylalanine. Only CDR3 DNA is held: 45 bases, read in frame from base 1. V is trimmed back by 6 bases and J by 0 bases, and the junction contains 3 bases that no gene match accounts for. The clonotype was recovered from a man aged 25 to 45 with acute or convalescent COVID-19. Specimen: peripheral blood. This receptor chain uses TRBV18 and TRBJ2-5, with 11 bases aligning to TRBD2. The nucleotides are TGTGCCAGCTCTAGCGGGAGGGCGTACCAAGAGACCCAGTACTTC. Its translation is CASSSGRAYQETQYF.